This T cell receptor beta chain was obtained from a study of blood T cell repertoires in COVID-19. Looking at the study overall: T cells, B-cell-depleted T cells, or PBMCs supplied cDNA or gDNA.

Everyone who took part was roughly 18 to 95 years old, and they came from about two dozen US areas. Participant-reported clinical history was the basis for cohort assignment. Per the study methods: Researchers report that nucleated cell counts were estimated from reference gene primer amplification. Produced via immunoSEQ multiplex PCR; TCRdb's table is partial and in-frame only. The V and J calls and clone size come from that table; D and trimming were worked out from the DNA. The sample consists of under 200,000 clones, roughly 82% of them appearing once. The CDR3 is 16 amino acids. V was trimmed by 5 bases and J by 0 bases, leaving 13 bases between them. Per the germline V gene, CDR1 is SGHVS and CDR2 is FQNEAQ.

The V gene is TRBV7-8, the J gene TRBJ2-2; no clear D gene. This sequence was found in a woman aged 55-69 years with acute COVID-19. Material: PBMCs or T cells enriched from blood (not recorded which). The CDR3 spells CASSLAATANTGELFF. In DNA, the CDR3 is TGTGCCAGCAGCCTCGCAGCTACAGCGAACACCGGGGAGCTGTTTTTT.